Each of the 28 T cell receptor beta chains below was sequenced from the same sample in a study of T cell responses to AZD1222 COVID-19 vaccine. Clones were sequenced by immunoSEQ multiplex PCR, and TCRdb holds only the in-frame ones, with some missing. The sample consists of roughly 150,000 clones, about nine tenths of them appearing once. Sequenced material: peripheral blood, taken 28 days after the second AZD1222 dose. The receptors derive from an adult who received the AZD1222 COVID-19 vaccine.

This CDR3 is CASSYGLAGGTNEQFF. CDR3 sequence (DNA): TGTGCCAGCAGCTACGGACTAGCGGGAGGGACGAATGAGCAGTTCTTC. The genes are TRBV7-2 and TRBJ2-1, with 15 bases identical to TRBD2. V was pared by 4 bases and J by 7 bases, with 5 bases of the junction left unmatched. The CDR3 is made up of 16 amino acids. Germline V lookup: CDR1 SGHTA, CDR2 FQGNSA.

The chain employs TRBV24-1 and TRBJ1-5; 8 bases fit TRBD1. The germline V gene encodes CDR1 KGHDR and CDR2 SFDVKD. After removal of 3 bases from V and 3 bases from J, the junction contained 9 bases not matched to a gene. The CDR3 runs to 17 residues. Here the CDR3 reads CATSDPNDRGDNQPQHF. The CDR3 DNA follows: TGTGCCACCAGTGATCCCAATGACAGGGGAGACAATCAGCCCCAGCATTTT.

This chain connects TRBV4-1 to TRBJ2-7, with a possible D match to TRBD1 (5 bases). Germline V CDR1 and CDR2: MGHRA, YSYEKL. Trimming left V 2 bases short and J 3 bases short, with 17 bases between. The CDR3 extends over 16 amino acids. The CDR3: CASSQSTGVWGYEQYF. As DNA, the CDR3 is TGCGCCAGCAGCCAATCTACAGGTGTTTGGGGCTACGAGCAGTACTTC.

The V gene is TRBV5-1, the J gene TRBJ1-1; tentative D call: TRBD1 (6 bases). The CDR3 extends over 15 amino acids. The germline V gene encodes CDR1 SGHRS and CDR2 YFSETQ. V lost 4 bases and J lost 1, with 14 bases in between. CDR3 in amino acids: CASSLNRDGNTEAFF. CDR3 in DNA: TGCGCCAGCAGCCTCAACAGGGATGGGAACACTGAAGCTTTCTTT.

This chain joins TRBV11-2 and TRBJ2-7; tentatively, D is TRBD1 (6 bases). This CDR3 is 14 amino acids long. Trimming shortened V by 2 bases and J by 4 bases, and 12 bases separated the two germline ends. CDR1 and CDR2 (germline): SGHAT, FQNNGV. The DNA of the CDR3 is TGTGCCAGCAGCTTAATAGGTACAGGGTACGAGCAGTACTTC. Amino acid sequence: CASSLIGTGYEQYF.

The chain couples TRBV2 to TRBJ2-5, with TRBD1 matching 9 bases. CDR3 length equals 16 residues. Germline lookup yields CDR1 SNHLY and CDR2 FYNNEI. J was trimmed by 5 bases and V by 6 bases; bases with no gene match: 13. In nucleotides, the CDR3 is TGTGCCAGCAGCCAAGATGGGACAGGGTTGTATGAGACCCAGTACTTC. Protein sequence: CASSQDGTGLYETQYF.

The chain joins TRBV28 to TRBJ2-1; TRBD1 is a possible D gene (5 bases). Per germline, CDR1 MDHEN and CDR2 SYDVKM. CDR3 size: 17 residues. V shed 6 bases and J shed 5 bases, with 23 bases lying between them. As DNA, the CDR3 is TGTGCCAGCAGCCGACCCAGCCAGGGCCGTTTCAACAATGAGCAGTTCTTC. As protein: CASSRPSQGRFNNEQFF.

As regards this clone: This same CDR3 is encoded by further DNA sequences in the sample. This rearrangement joins TRBV5-1 to TRBJ1-5; D is unclear. The V gene lost 0 bases and the J gene lost 4 bases, with 11 bases spanning the gap. Germline CDR1 is SGHRS and CDR2 is YFSETQ. The CDR3 loop spans 15 amino acids. The CDR3 spells CASSLGSSNNQPQHF. The CDR3 region has the DNA TGCGCCAGCAGCTTGGGCAGCTCGAATAATCAGCCCCAGCATTTT. Full variable domain (rest looked up from reference TRBV5-1 and TRBJ1-5): KAGVTQTPRYLIKTRGQQVTLSCSPISGHRSVSWYQQTPGQGLQFLFEYFSETQRNKGNFPGRFSGRQFSNSRSEMNVSTLELGDSALYLCASSLGSSNNQPQHFGDGTRLSIL.

The chain uses TRBV19 and TRBJ1-5, with 7 nucleotides matching TRBD1. Trimming at V came to 5 bases and at J to 1 base, leaving 2 bases not matched to a gene. CDR3 length equals 14 residues. Germline V CDR1 and CDR2: LNHDA, SQIVND (reference sequence). Written as DNA, the CDR3 is TGTGCCAGTAGTCGACAGGGAAGCAATCAGCCCCAGCATTTT. It encodes CASSRQGSNQPQHF.

This chain uses TRBV27 with TRBJ2-6; D perhaps matches TRBD1 (5 bases). CDR1 is MNHEY, CDR2 SMNVEV, per germline (reference sequence). V was pared by 4 bases and J by 0 bases, with 10 bases between. The CDR3 runs 16 residues. CDR3 residues: CASSSTGDSGANVLTF. CDR3 nucleotide sequence: TGTGCCAGCAGTTCAACAGGAGACTCTGGGGCCAACGTCCTGACTTTC.

The gene calls are TRBV29-1 and TRBJ1-5, with D unclear. With 4 bases removed from V and 7 bases from J, the gap between germline ends came to 11 bases. Germline V gene data show CDR1 as SQVTM and CDR2 as ANQGSEA. This CDR3 region has 12 residues. CDR3 amino acids: CSVAGVGQPQHF. DNA for the CDR3: TGCAGCGTTGCCGGGGTAGGGCAGCCCCAGCATTTT.

This sequence joins TRBV19 and TRBJ2-1; D gene uncertain. The V and J ends lost 1 base and 7 bases respectively, with 14 bases between them. Germline assignment: CDR1 LNHDA and CDR2 SQIVND (reference sequence). This CDR3 is 15 amino acids long. This chain's CDR3 is CASSIGDGPWNEQFF. The CDR3 coding sequence is TGTGCCAGTAGTATAGGGGATGGTCCTTGGAATGAGCAGTTCTTC.

This chain uses TRBV5-1 with TRBJ1-2, with a tentative D call TRBD1 (6 bases). The CDR3 totals 15 residues. Trimming stripped 0 bases from V and 8 bases from J, with 17 bases between. Germline CDR1 SGHRS, CDR2 YFSETQ. The chain's CDR3 is CASSLERGQIRGYTF. DNA for the CDR3: TGCGCCAGCAGCTTGGAGCGGGGGCAGATTAGGGGCTACACCTTC.

The chain has TRBV4-1 and TRBJ2-3; 7 bases map to TRBD2. CDR1 and CDR2 (germline): MGHRA, YSYEKL. Trimming removed 0 bases from V and 0 bases from J; junction bases left unmatched: 12. The CDR3 is 19 residues long. CDR3 region: CASSQDLMRAGPSTDTQYF. The CDR3 DNA sequence: TGCGCCAGCAGCCAAGATCTAATGAGAGCGGGGCCTAGCACAGATACGCAGTATTTT.

The genes are TRBV6-5 and TRBJ2-7; no reliable D call. The germline CDR1 and CDR2 sequences are MNHEY and SVGAGI. CDR3 length equals 15 residues. V was clipped by 0 bases and J by 0 bases, with 9 bases between them. The CDR3 DNA sequence: TGTGCCAGCAGTTACTCGGAAGCCTTCTCCTACGAGCAGTACTTC. This gives the protein CASSYSEAFSYEQYF.

This clone occurred once. The chain has TRBV5-1 and TRBJ1-2, with D unresolved. Deletions cut 3 bases from V and 3 bases from J, with 15 bases between. Germline V gives CDR1 SGHRS, CDR2 YFSETQ. This CDR3 region has 15 residues. The CDR3 DNA follows: TGCGCCAGCAGCTCGGGGAGTGCAGCCGACTATGGCTACACCTTC. This codes for CASSSGSAADYGYTF.

This clone has only one observation. The chain has TRBV27 and TRBJ2-5; 7 bases align to TRBD2. Per germline, CDR1 MNHEY and CDR2 SMNVEV (reference sequence). This CDR3 is built from 11 residues. Trimming cost V 4 bases and J 8 bases; bases outside gene matches: 1. Written as DNA, the CDR3 is TGTGCCAGCAGTTCGGGAGGTACCCAGTACTTC. This encodes CASSSGGTQYF.

This chain joins TRBV6-4 and TRBJ1-2, with a weak D call TRBD1 (5 bases). Germline CDR1 is MRHNA and CDR2 is SNTAGT. Between the trimmed V and J ends, which lost 3 bases and 2 bases, there was a span of 25 bases. The CDR3 sequence is 19 residues long. Written as DNA, the CDR3 is TGTGCCAGCAGTGATCGGACAAGTTGGTTCGCGGGCACCAACTATGGCTACACCTTC. Translated, it gives CASSDRTSWFAGTNYGYTF.

This clone was observed a handful of times. The chain links TRBV10-3 to TRBJ1-4; 7 nucleotides align to TRBD1. Germline V gene sequence: CDR1 ENHRY, CDR2 SYGVKD. Trimming removed 0 bases from V and 5 bases from J; junction bases left unmatched: 3. The CDR3 has 15 residues. CDR3 DNA: TGTGCCATCAGTGAGTCTAGGGGGCTGAATGAAAAACTGTTTTTT. Translated: CAISESRGLNEKLFF.

This chain uses TRBV6-2 or TRBV6-3 with TRBJ2-7; 7 bases align to TRBD1. Germline-derived CDR1 and CDR2 are MNHEY and SVGEGT. V was pared by 4 bases and J by 2 bases, with 20 bases of the junction left unmatched. There are 19 residues in the CDR3. CDR3 region: CASSFNLGDSTPLAYEQYF. The CDR3 DNA follows: TGTGCCAGCAGTTTTAATCTGGGGGACAGCACTCCACTAGCCTACGAGCAGTACTTC.

V is TRBV27 and J is TRBJ2-1, with D perhaps matching TRBD1 or TRBD2 (5 bases each). This CDR3 has 16 residues. V lost 3 bases and J lost 5, with 17 bases in between. The germline V gene has CDR1 MNHEY and CDR2 SMNVEV (reference sequence). The chain's CDR3 is CASSFYHTGPNNEQFF. In DNA form, the CDR3 reads TGTGCCAGCAGTTTTTACCATACGGGGCCGAACAATGAGCAGTTCTTC.

The chain couples TRBV5-1 to TRBJ1-2, with D possibly matching TRBD1 (6 bases). CDR3 length: 13 amino acids. Germline assignment: CDR1 SGHRS and CDR2 YFSETQ. V lost 5 bases and J lost 11, with 19 bases in between. The CDR3 reads CASSDRQESGYTF. CDR3 coding DNA: TGCGCCAGCAGTGACCGACAGGAGTCGGGTTACACCTTC.

The chain is built from TRBV11-3 and TRBJ2-7; TRBD2 might be the D (5 bases). The CDR3 runs to 14 residues. The V and J ends lost 1 base and 5 bases respectively, with 12 bases between them. CDR1 and CDR2 from the germline V gene are SGHNT and YENEEA. CDR3 sequence reads: CASSLVSGSDEQYF. CDR3 sequence (DNA): TGTGCCAGCAGCTTAGTGTCGGGATCCGACGAGCAGTACTTC.

The CDR3: CASSLTGGSYNEQFF. CDR3 DNA: TGCGCCAGCAGCCTCACCGGGGGCTCCTACAATGAGCAGTTCTTC. This chain uses TRBV5-1 with TRBJ2-1, with a tentative D call TRBD2 (6 bases). Germline-derived CDR1 and CDR2 are SGHRS and YFSETQ. Trimming took off 4 bases at V and 0 bases at J, with 11 bases between the two ends. The CDR3 is 15 residues long.

This clone was detected only once. The J gene is TRBJ2-4, the V gene TRBV29-1, with D tentatively TRBD1 (6 bases). The V end was cut by 4 bases, the J end by 3 bases, with 13 bases between. CDR3 length: 14 residues. Looked up from germline, CDR1 is SQVTM and CDR2 is ANQGSEA. The CDR3 bases are TGCAGCGTTGGAGACAGGCTGGTCAAAAACATTCAGTACTTC. It is translated as CSVGDRLVKNIQYF.

This CDR3 is CASSESGRGEVETQYF. The CDR3 DNA reads TGTGCCAGCAGTGAATCGGGCAGGGGGGAAGTGGAGACCCAGTACTTC. The V and J genes are TRBV25-1 and TRBJ2-5; TRBD1 is a possible D gene (7 bases). In germline, CDR1 is MGHDK, CDR2 SYGVNS. The CDR3 length is 16 residues. V was trimmed by 1 base and J by 5 bases, leaving 17 bases between them. The variable domain in full, completed from reference TRBV25-1 and TRBJ2-5, reads EADIYQTPRYLVIGTGKKITLECSQTMGHDKMYWYQQDPGMELHLIHYSYGVNSTEKGDLSSESTVSRIRTEHFPLTLESARPSHTSQYLCASSESGRGEVETQYFGPGTRLLVL.

This chain uses TRBV7-2 with TRBJ2-7, with 9 positions matching TRBD2. The CDR3 is 16 residues long. The V segment lost 2 bases and the J segment 0 bases; nucleotides outside the gene matches: 5. Germline V gene sequence: CDR1 SGHTA, CDR2 FQGNSA. The CDR3 nucleotides are TGTGCCAGCAGCTTACTGAGCGGGGGGAGCTCCTACGAGCAGTACTTC. Encoded protein: CASSLLSGGSSYEQYF.

This sequence joins TRBV2 and TRBJ2-2; no reliable D call. In germline, CDR1 is SNHLY, CDR2 FYNNEI. V lost 4 bases to trimming and J lost 7 bases, with 7 bases between them. The CDR3 has 12 residues. CDR3 amino acids: CASSASSGELFF. In nucleotides, the CDR3 is TGTGCCAGCAGTGCCAGCAGCGGGGAGCTGTTTTTT.